The rows below give T cell receptor beta chains drawn from one sample of a study of response to subunit inactivated influenza vaccine. TCRdb reprocessed the RT-PCR reads with MiXCR, giving one entry per CDR3 protein. The sample holds about 240,000 distinct CDR3 sequences, more than 9% seen once. The sequences come from non-naive T cells sorted from PBMCs, collected 14 days before vaccination. All receptors derive from a man aged 50-60 years who received an inactivated influenza vaccine. Each CDR3 is given with its conserved first and last residue. D genes are given only for firm matches. Where a row states a size, it is once, few, many or the class of an expanded clone; other rows omit it.

d_call | j_call | v_call | clone_size | cdr3_nt | cdr3_aa
. | TRBJ2-1 | TRBV28 | many | TGTGCCAGCAGTTTCGGTGGGAGAAGGGGTGAGCAGTTCTTC | CASSFGGRRGEQFF
. | TRBJ2-2 | TRBV7-9 | few | TGTGCCAGCAGCGCGGTATTATCCGGGGAGCTGTTTTTT | CASSAVLSGELFF
. | TRBJ2-5 | TRBV20-1 | . | TGCAGTGCTAGTGCTAGCGCCCGGGAGACCCAGTACTTC | CSASASARETQYF
. | TRBJ1-1 | TRBV7-6 | few | TGTGCCAGCAGTTTAGGGTACGGGGCTCTGAACACTGAAGCTTTCTTT | CASSLGYGALNTEAFF
TRBD1 | TRBJ2-7 | TRBV4-3 | many | TGCGCCAGCAGCGAGTGGACAGGGTGGGAGCAGTACTTC | CASSEWTGWEQYF
. | TRBJ2-3 | TRBV24-1 | . | TGTGCCACCAGTGATTTCCGGGACGGATCATTCACAGATACGCAGTATTTT | CATSDFRDGSFTDTQYF
TRBD1 | TRBJ2-1 | TRBV20-1 | . | TGCAGTGCAACCCAGGGGGATGAGCAGTTCTTC | CSATQGDEQFF
. | TRBJ2-7 | TRBV7-9 | . | TGTGCCAGCAGCTTGCCCTCAAGCCCCTACGAGCAGTACTTC | CASSLPSSPYEQYF
. | TRBJ2-5 | TRBV4-3 | . | TGCGCCAGCAGCCAAGATCGTTGGGATGGAGAGACCCAGTACTTC | CASSQDRWDGETQYF
. | TRBJ2-3 | TRBV14 | few | TGTGCCAGCAGCCAACAGGGGTCTGCCACAGATACGCAGTATTTT | CASSQQGSATDTQYF